This T cell receptor (beta chain) comes out of a study of shared clonotypes between healthy human individuals. CD45RO-negative CD8 cells positively selected for CCR7 made up the naive population, which excluded terminally differentiated effector memory CD45RA+ cells. CDR1 SEHNR and CDR2 FQNEAQ come from the germline V gene (reference sequence). This CDR3 contains 15 residues. The germline V and J ends were trimmed by 3 bases and 2 bases, with 12 bases remaining between them. Sequenced by immunoSEQ multiplex PCR; TCRdb stores in-frame clones only, minus some. The table lists around 2.1 million clones, about 92% of them singletons, with under 2% in the top ten.

J is TRBJ2-3 and V is TRBV7-9; tentatively, D is TRBD1 (6 bases). This receptor was identified in a young man in good health. Some clones in this sample may be carry-over from other donors' samples. The specimen sequenced was naive CD8+ T cells from PBMCs. This CDR3 reads CASSLFRGNTDTQYF. The CDR3 DNA is TGTGCCAGCAGCTTGTTTAGGGGGAACACAGATACGCAGTATTTT.